The rows below give T cell receptor beta chains drawn from one sample of a study of T cells in Graves' hyperthyroidism and ophthalmopathy. TCRdb fed the multiplex PCR reads into MiXCR, producing one record per CDR3 protein. Of about 400,000 distinct CDR3 sequences listed, roughly 15% are singletons. The sample taken for sequencing was blood. These receptors all stem from a woman aged 18-29 years with Graves' hyperthyroidism. Both conserved end residues are part of each CDR3. Fields, in order: V gene, clone size, J gene, D gene, CDR3 protein, CDR3 DNA. D genes are given only for firm matches. The size field is filled for only some rows; it gives once, few, many or a size class.

>TRBV19|NA|TRBJ1-1|TRBD1
CASSRGQGHTEAFF
TGTGCCAGTAGTCGCGGACAGGGGCACACTGAAGCTTTCTTT
>TRBV20-1|many|TRBJ2-7|TRBD2
CSARTSGLPYEQYF
TGCAGTGCTCGGACTAGCGGGTTACCCTACGAGCAGTACTTC
>TRBV9|NA|TRBJ2-3|TRBD1
CASSVAGTGGGDTQYF
TGTGCCAGCAGCGTAGCCGGGACAGGGGGCGGAGATACGCAGTATTTT
>TRBV12-3/TRBV12-4|many|TRBJ2-7|TRBD2
CASSFGLAGVFAYEQYF
TGTGCCAGCAGTTTTGGGCTAGCGGGAGTCTTCGCCTACGAGCAGTACTTC
>TRBV7-2|many|TRBJ2-7|TRBD2
CASSLRLATFYEQYF
TGTGCCAGCAGCCTCCGACTAGCGACCTTCTACGAGCAGTACTTC
>TRBV5-4|many|TRBJ2-3|NA
CASSFGPGTDTQYF
TGTGCCAGCAGCTTCGGGCCTGGCACAGATACGCAGTATTTT
>TRBV28|many|TRBJ1-2|NA
CASRSQERYGYTF
TGTGCCAGCAGATCACAGGAACGGTATGGCTACACCTTC
>TRBV20-1|many|TRBJ2-7|TRBD2
CSAKRDSYEQYF
TGCAGTGCTAAGCGGGACTCCTACGAGCAGTACTTC
>TRBV10-1|NA|TRBJ2-1|TRBD2
CASSNSGRALNEQFF
TGCGCCAGCAGTAATAGCGGGAGGGCCCTCAATGAGCAGTTCTTC
>TRBV7-9|many|TRBJ1-1|NA
CASSFPRENTEAFF
TGTGCCAGCAGCTTCCCGAGGGAGAACACTGAAGCTTTCTTT
>TRBV18|many|TRBJ1-2|TRBD1
CASSPGQAQHYGYTF
TGTGCCAGCTCACCCGGACAGGCCCAGCACTATGGCTACACCTTC
>TRBV7-3|NA|TRBJ1-2|NA
CASSRHRGWQGYTF
TGTGCCAGCAGCCGGCACCGGGGTTGGCAAGGCTACACCTTC
>TRBV27|few|TRBJ2-3|TRBD2
CASSGGGGDTQYF
TGTGCCAGCAGCGGGGGGGGCGGGGATACGCAGTATTTT
>TRBV18|NA|TRBJ1-5|NA
CASSPTQSQPQHF
TGTGCCAGCTCCCCTACTCAGAGTCAGCCCCAGCATTTT
>TRBV9|NA|TRBJ2-3|NA
CASSVGNSKNIDTQYF
TGTGCCAGCAGCGTAGGCAACTCGAAGAACATAGATACGCAGTATTTT
>TRBV20-1|few|TRBJ1-5|NA
CSAGGSVSHNQPQHF
TGCAGTGCAGGAGGTTCAGTCAGCCACAATCAGCCCCAGCATTTT
>TRBV25-1|few|TRBJ1-4|NA
CASSGTWGSNEKLFF
TGTGCCAGCAGTGGAACTTGGGGGTCTAATGAAAAACTGTTTTTT
>TRBV12-3/TRBV12-4|many|TRBJ2-7|NA
CASSFGLSNEQYF
TGTGCCAGCAGTTTCGGACTAAGCAACGAGCAGTACTTC
>TRBV28|many|TRBJ2-2|NA
CASSPIGTGELFF
TGTGCCAGCAGTCCGATCGGGACCGGGGAGCTGTTTTTT
>TRBV15|NA|TRBJ1-2|NA
CATSRDGSYGYTF
TGTGCCACCAGCAGAGATGGCAGCTATGGCTACACCTTC
>TRBV27|NA|TRBJ2-2|TRBD2
CASSFARTSGTGHTGELFF
TGTGCCAGCAGTTTTGCCAGGACTAGCGGGACCGGGCACACCGGGGAGCTGTTTTTT
>TRBV30|many|TRBJ2-1|TRBD2
CAWSRTLAGKYNEQFF
TGTGCCTGGAGTCGGACGCTAGCGGGAAAATACAATGAGCAGTTCTTC
>TRBV28|few|TRBJ2-7|NA
CASSHAGGDTYEQYF
TGTGCCAGCAGTCACGCGGGCGGGGACACCTACGAGCAGTACTTC
>TRBV28|many|TRBJ1-2|NA
CASSLGLQDFPPYGYTF
TGTGCCAGCAGTTTAGGGTTGCAGGACTTCCCCCCCTATGGCTACACCTTC
>TRBV20-1|many|TRBJ2-5|NA
CSASLAVGETQYF
TGCAGTGCTAGTCTAGCAGTAGGCGAGACCCAGTACTTC
>TRBV5-1|NA|TRBJ2-7|TRBD2
CASSLRREEGTEQYF
TGCGCCAGCAGCTTGCGACGGGAGGAGGGTACCGAGCAGTACTTC
>TRBV20-1|NA|TRBJ2-2|NA
CSARVSGGTGELVF
TGCAGTGCTAGAGTCAGCGGAGGGACCGGGGAGCTGGTTTTT
>TRBV7-8|many|TRBJ2-7|TRBD2
CASSFSGSFSYEQYF
TGTGCCAGCAGCTTTAGCGGGAGCTTTTCCTACGAGCAGTACTTC
>TRBV7-2|NA|TRBJ2-3|TRBD2
CASSPTSGTATDTQYF
TGTGCCAGCAGCCCAACTAGCGGGACCGCAACAGATACGCAGTATTTT
>TRBV11-2|many|TRBJ1-2|NA
CASSLESGRGYTF
TGTGCCAGCAGCTTAGAGTCAGGACGTGGCTACACCTTC
>TRBV11-3|NA|TRBJ2-4|TRBD2
CASSRTSGRAVNIQYF
TGTGCCAGCAGCAGGACTAGCGGGAGGGCCGTGAACATTCAGTACTTC
>TRBV5-1|many|TRBJ1-6|NA
CASTNSPLHF
TGCGCCAGCACTAATTCACCCCTCCACTTT
>TRBV29-1|many|TRBJ2-7|NA
CSVDQGAYEQYF
TGCAGCGTTGATCAGGGTGCCTACGAGCAGTACTTC
>TRBV9|many|TRBJ1-1|NA
CASSVDPRSTEAFF
TGTGCCAGCAGCGTTGACCCCCGTTCCACTGAAGCTTTCTTT
>TRBV14|few|TRBJ1-2|NA
CASSQGHNSNYGYTF
TGTGCCAGCAGCCAAGGACACAATTCTAACTATGGCTACACCTTC
>TRBV7-9|few|TRBJ2-7|NA
CASSREGVSEQYF
TGTGCCAGCAGCCGAGAGGGGGTAAGCGAGCAGTACTTC
>TRBV29-1|NA|TRBJ2-1|TRBD2
CSAGGGENEQFF
TGCAGCGCCGGGGGGGGGGAGAATGAGCAGTTCTTC
>TRBV28|many|TRBJ2-4|NA
CASSFSGVGNIQYF
TGTGCCAGCAGTTTTTCGGGGGTCGGGAACATTCAGTACTTC
>TRBV11-2|NA|TRBJ2-2|TRBD2
CASRTLAGVGGELFF
TGTGCCAGCAGGACCTTAGCGGGAGTGGGCGGGGAGCTGTTTTTT
>TRBV5-4|few|TRBJ2-7|NA
CASSILDRSTYEQYF
TGTGCCAGCAGCATCCTAGACAGATCAACTTACGAGCAGTACTTC
>TRBV3-1|many|TRBJ1-4|TRBD1
CASSEDRVEGSNEKLFF
TGTGCCAGCAGTGAGGACAGGGTAGAGGGGTCGAATGAAAAACTGTTTTTT
>TRBV28|many|TRBJ2-7|NA
CASSWEEQYF
TGTGCCAGCAGTTGGGAAGAGCAGTACTTC
>TRBV28|many|TRBJ1-2|NA
CASSLGQGMSLNGYTF
TGTGCCAGCAGTTTAGGGCAGGGGATGTCTTTGAATGGCTACACCTTC
>TRBV20-1|many|TRBJ2-5|NA
CSAKNRETQYF
TGCAGTGCCAAGAATAGGGAGACCCAGTACTTC
>TRBV3-1|few|TRBJ1-4|NA
CASSPHSTGGSTNEKLFF
TGTGCCAGCAGCCCCCACAGTACAGGTGGTTCAACTAATGAAAAACTGTTTTTT